This TCR beta chain stems from a study of neurological immune-mediated disorders. Overall study context: Of the approximately 35 patients who had multiple sclerosis, about 30 had the relapsing-remitting form and 3 had the secondary progressive form. Study conclusions and caveats: For the multiple sclerosis repertoire cluster, an association with any clinical or MRI feature was absent. Grouping of repertoires by phylogeny put those of 18 of 34 multiple sclerosis patients into a single related-CDR3 cluster, a possible signature.

This clonotype showed up just a few times. The antigen remains unidentified. Being one base from a much bigger clone, this may be a read error. TCRdb re-called the 5' RACE reads with MiXCR, one entry per CDR3 protein. This table has about 58,000 distinct CDR3 sequences, more than 3% appearing once. The unsorted libraries had their origin in 2 million PBMCs stored at -80 C. This TCR derives from a woman aged 55-69 years with multiple sclerosis. Specimen: PBMCs.

CDR3 sequence (DNA): TGCGCCAGCAGCCAAGATGACAATGCGCAGTTCTTC. Protein product: CASSQDDNAQFF. The V gene is TRBV4-3, the J gene TRBJ2-1; D is unresolved. This CDR3 spans 12 amino acids. Germline V gives CDR1 LGHNA, CDR2 YSLEER.